This T cell receptor beta chain was captured by sequencing in a study of cytomegalovirus exposure and HLA in healthy donors. A remark on this clone: Its antigen is as yet unknown.

Study-wide findings and caveats: Analysis performed later found roughly 17,000 TCR beta sequences associated with HLA alleles at 0.05 false discovery rate. Later analysis indicated greater clonal expansion among HLA-associated TCR beta chains than among equally common other chains.

PCR was performed using 60 Vbeta and 13 Jbeta primers. Sequencing was performed with immunoSEQ multiplex PCR; in TCRdb, only in-frame clones are kept and a portion is missing. This sample carries more than 150,000 clones, 70% to 85% of them seen once, and the ten largest clones take around 1.2%. Donors were ostensibly healthy at sampling, although undocumented immune exposures were probable. V lost 6 bases and J lost 1, with 8 bases in between. CDR1 and CDR2 from the germline V gene are LNHDA and SQIVND (reference sequence). CDR3 length equals 13 residues. The chain has TRBV19 and TRBJ2-3; possibly TRBD2 for D (6 bases). This sequence was found in a girl aged 2-10 years in good health and CMV-seropositive. The specimen sequenced was PBMCs. The CDR3 DNA reads as TGTGCCAGTAGCACGGGAGGCACAGATACGCAGTATTTT. Encoded protein: CASSTGGTDTQYF. The entire variable domain, with the rest obtained from reference TRBV19 and TRBJ2-3, is as follows: DGGITQSPKYLFRKEGQNVTLSCEQNLNHDAMYWYRQDPGQGLRLIYYSQIVNDFQKGDIAEGYSVSREKKESFPLTVTSAQKNPTAFYLCASSTGGTDTQYFGPGTRLTVL.